These T cell receptor beta chains were read from a single sample in a study of kidney transplant recipient with SARS-CoV-2 infection. Each CDR3 protein is one row after TCRdb ran MiXCR on the reads. The data hold under 250,000 distinct CDR3 sequences, with 29% observed a single time. Sequenced material: a blood sample, taken at baseline and on roughly day 120 from a kidney transplant recipient. These TCRs come from a male patient aged 25-45 years who had COVID-19 and was a kidney transplant recipient. Some T cells may possibly be graft donor cells. Both conserved end residues are part of each CDR3. The D gene is left open where the match is weak. A row's size may be missing; if present it is once, few, many or a size class.

V gene	clone size	J gene	D gene	CDR3 protein	CDR3 DNA
TRBV25-1	few	TRBJ2-2	TRBD2	CASSGGLAGGPWNTGELFF	TGTGCCAGCAGTGGAGGACTAGCGGGAGGGCCGTGGAACACCGGGGAGCTGTTTTTT
TRBV4-3	many	TRBJ1-2	NA	CASSVREGRRKTYGYTF	TGCGCCAGCAGCGTACGTGAAGGACGTCGAAAGACCTATGGCTACACCTTC
TRBV4-3	many	TRBJ1-2	NA	CASSHGRGRRKTYGYTF	TGCGCCAGCAGCCACGGGAGAGGACGTCGAAAGACCTATGGCTACACCTTC
TRBV28	NA	TRBJ2-5	TRBD1	CASSPIGDRGRETQYF	TGTGCCAGCAGTCCGATAGGGGACAGGGGTAGAGAGACCCAGTACTTC
TRBV9	few	TRBJ2-7	TRBD2	CAGSGGGQGGGALSAYYEQYF	TGTGCCGGCAGCGGCGGTGGGCAGGGCGGGGGGGCCTTGTCCGCTTACTACGAGCAGTACTTC
TRBV10-3	many	TRBJ2-7	NA	CAIGVSAREQYF	TGTGCCATAGGGGTCTCCGCTCGCGAGCAGTACTTC
TRBV20-1	many	TRBJ1-2	NA	CSANRPLFRKTYGYTF	TGCAGTGCTAATCGACCGCTGTTTCGAAAGACCTATGGCTACACCTTC
TRBV6-6	many	TRBJ1-2	NA	CASSYSIKGQDYGYTF	TGTGCCAGCAGTTACTCGATAAAAGGACAAGACTATGGCTACACCTTC
TRBV19	once	TRBJ2-3	NA	CASSNRGQTDTQYF	TGTGCCAGTAGTAACCGGGGTCAAACAGATACGCAGTATTTT
TRBV11-3	many	TRBJ2-1	TRBD2	CASSGQTSGMFGEQFF	TGTGCCAGCAGCGGCCAGACTAGCGGGATGTTCGGTGAGCAGTTCTTC
TRBV5-4	NA	TRBJ2-1	NA	CASNLATGAYNEQFF	TGTGCCAGCAACCTGGCGACGGGTGCCTACAATGAGCAGTTCTTC
TRBV7-8	many	TRBJ2-7	NA	CASSSYLLGEALQNYEQYF	TGTGCCAGCAGCTCCTACCTTCTGGGTGAGGCACTACAGAACTACGAGCAGTACTTC
TRBV19	many	TRBJ1-1	NA	CASSIGLGRGPRTMNTEAFF	TGTGCCAGTAGTATCGGTCTCGGTAGGGGCCCGCGTACCATGAACACTGAAGCTTTCTTT
TRBV7-6	many	TRBJ1-6	NA	CASSPSNYSPLHF	TGTGCCAGCAGCCCCTCCAATTATTCACCCCTCCACTTT
TRBV12-3/TRBV12-4	many	TRBJ1-1	NA	CASSLRSEAFF	TGTGCCAGCAGTTTGAGGTCTGAAGCTTTCTTT
TRBV5-6	many	TRBJ1-2	TRBD1	CASSLGQGHDLTNYGYTF	TGTGCCAGCAGCTTGGGACAGGGCCACGACTTAACTAACTATGGCTACACCTTC
TRBV5-1	many	TRBJ2-7	TRBD1	CASSLSPGGEQYF	TGCGCCAGCAGCTTATCCCCAGGGGGCGAGCAGTACTTC
TRBV18	many	TRBJ1-2	NA	CASSTLLVQGDYGYTF	TGTGCCAGCTCAACACTCCTTGTACAGGGCGACTATGGCTACACCTTC
TRBV7-7	many	TRBJ1-2	NA	CASSPAFKCRKTYGYTF	TGTGCCAGCAGCCCTGCCTTTAAGTGCCGAAAGACCTATGGCTACACCTTC
TRBV7-6	many	TRBJ2-7	NA	CASSRGGGGSPYEQYF	TGTGCCAGCAGCCGAGGGGGTGGGGGGTCCCCCTACGAGCAGTACTTC
TRBV2	many	TRBJ1-2	NA	CASSVQGLYGYTF	TGTGCCAGCAGTGTGCAGGGCCTCTATGGCTACACCTTC
TRBV28	many	TRBJ1-2	NA	CASSLRVNYGYTF	TGTGCCAGCAGTTTACGTGTGAACTATGGCTACACCTTC
TRBV28	many	TRBJ2-7	NA	CASSFEGFRNEQYF	TGTGCCAGCAGTTTCGAAGGGTTCAGGAACGAGCAGTACTTC
TRBV4-2	many	TRBJ1-1	TRBD1	CASSHHAGGMTLNTEAFF	TGTGCCAGCAGCCACCACGCAGGGGGGATGACCCTGAACACTGAAGCTTTCTTT
TRBV6-4	many	TRBJ2-2	NA	CASSEIAETGELFF	TGTGCCAGCAGTGAGATAGCGGAGACCGGGGAGCTGTTTTTT
TRBV6-5	many	TRBJ1-3	NA	CASSYRVNPGNTIYF	TGTGCCAGCAGTTATCGGGTGAATCCTGGAAACACCATATATTTT
TRBV24-1	many	TRBJ2-6	NA	CATSEYKGSSGANVLTF	TGTGCCACCAGTGAATATAAAGGGAGCTCTGGGGCCAACGTCCTGACTTTC
TRBV5-8	few	TRBJ2-3	NA	CASSFVRLNTDTQYF	TGTGCCAGCAGCTTCGTTAGGTTAAACACAGATACGCAGTATTTT